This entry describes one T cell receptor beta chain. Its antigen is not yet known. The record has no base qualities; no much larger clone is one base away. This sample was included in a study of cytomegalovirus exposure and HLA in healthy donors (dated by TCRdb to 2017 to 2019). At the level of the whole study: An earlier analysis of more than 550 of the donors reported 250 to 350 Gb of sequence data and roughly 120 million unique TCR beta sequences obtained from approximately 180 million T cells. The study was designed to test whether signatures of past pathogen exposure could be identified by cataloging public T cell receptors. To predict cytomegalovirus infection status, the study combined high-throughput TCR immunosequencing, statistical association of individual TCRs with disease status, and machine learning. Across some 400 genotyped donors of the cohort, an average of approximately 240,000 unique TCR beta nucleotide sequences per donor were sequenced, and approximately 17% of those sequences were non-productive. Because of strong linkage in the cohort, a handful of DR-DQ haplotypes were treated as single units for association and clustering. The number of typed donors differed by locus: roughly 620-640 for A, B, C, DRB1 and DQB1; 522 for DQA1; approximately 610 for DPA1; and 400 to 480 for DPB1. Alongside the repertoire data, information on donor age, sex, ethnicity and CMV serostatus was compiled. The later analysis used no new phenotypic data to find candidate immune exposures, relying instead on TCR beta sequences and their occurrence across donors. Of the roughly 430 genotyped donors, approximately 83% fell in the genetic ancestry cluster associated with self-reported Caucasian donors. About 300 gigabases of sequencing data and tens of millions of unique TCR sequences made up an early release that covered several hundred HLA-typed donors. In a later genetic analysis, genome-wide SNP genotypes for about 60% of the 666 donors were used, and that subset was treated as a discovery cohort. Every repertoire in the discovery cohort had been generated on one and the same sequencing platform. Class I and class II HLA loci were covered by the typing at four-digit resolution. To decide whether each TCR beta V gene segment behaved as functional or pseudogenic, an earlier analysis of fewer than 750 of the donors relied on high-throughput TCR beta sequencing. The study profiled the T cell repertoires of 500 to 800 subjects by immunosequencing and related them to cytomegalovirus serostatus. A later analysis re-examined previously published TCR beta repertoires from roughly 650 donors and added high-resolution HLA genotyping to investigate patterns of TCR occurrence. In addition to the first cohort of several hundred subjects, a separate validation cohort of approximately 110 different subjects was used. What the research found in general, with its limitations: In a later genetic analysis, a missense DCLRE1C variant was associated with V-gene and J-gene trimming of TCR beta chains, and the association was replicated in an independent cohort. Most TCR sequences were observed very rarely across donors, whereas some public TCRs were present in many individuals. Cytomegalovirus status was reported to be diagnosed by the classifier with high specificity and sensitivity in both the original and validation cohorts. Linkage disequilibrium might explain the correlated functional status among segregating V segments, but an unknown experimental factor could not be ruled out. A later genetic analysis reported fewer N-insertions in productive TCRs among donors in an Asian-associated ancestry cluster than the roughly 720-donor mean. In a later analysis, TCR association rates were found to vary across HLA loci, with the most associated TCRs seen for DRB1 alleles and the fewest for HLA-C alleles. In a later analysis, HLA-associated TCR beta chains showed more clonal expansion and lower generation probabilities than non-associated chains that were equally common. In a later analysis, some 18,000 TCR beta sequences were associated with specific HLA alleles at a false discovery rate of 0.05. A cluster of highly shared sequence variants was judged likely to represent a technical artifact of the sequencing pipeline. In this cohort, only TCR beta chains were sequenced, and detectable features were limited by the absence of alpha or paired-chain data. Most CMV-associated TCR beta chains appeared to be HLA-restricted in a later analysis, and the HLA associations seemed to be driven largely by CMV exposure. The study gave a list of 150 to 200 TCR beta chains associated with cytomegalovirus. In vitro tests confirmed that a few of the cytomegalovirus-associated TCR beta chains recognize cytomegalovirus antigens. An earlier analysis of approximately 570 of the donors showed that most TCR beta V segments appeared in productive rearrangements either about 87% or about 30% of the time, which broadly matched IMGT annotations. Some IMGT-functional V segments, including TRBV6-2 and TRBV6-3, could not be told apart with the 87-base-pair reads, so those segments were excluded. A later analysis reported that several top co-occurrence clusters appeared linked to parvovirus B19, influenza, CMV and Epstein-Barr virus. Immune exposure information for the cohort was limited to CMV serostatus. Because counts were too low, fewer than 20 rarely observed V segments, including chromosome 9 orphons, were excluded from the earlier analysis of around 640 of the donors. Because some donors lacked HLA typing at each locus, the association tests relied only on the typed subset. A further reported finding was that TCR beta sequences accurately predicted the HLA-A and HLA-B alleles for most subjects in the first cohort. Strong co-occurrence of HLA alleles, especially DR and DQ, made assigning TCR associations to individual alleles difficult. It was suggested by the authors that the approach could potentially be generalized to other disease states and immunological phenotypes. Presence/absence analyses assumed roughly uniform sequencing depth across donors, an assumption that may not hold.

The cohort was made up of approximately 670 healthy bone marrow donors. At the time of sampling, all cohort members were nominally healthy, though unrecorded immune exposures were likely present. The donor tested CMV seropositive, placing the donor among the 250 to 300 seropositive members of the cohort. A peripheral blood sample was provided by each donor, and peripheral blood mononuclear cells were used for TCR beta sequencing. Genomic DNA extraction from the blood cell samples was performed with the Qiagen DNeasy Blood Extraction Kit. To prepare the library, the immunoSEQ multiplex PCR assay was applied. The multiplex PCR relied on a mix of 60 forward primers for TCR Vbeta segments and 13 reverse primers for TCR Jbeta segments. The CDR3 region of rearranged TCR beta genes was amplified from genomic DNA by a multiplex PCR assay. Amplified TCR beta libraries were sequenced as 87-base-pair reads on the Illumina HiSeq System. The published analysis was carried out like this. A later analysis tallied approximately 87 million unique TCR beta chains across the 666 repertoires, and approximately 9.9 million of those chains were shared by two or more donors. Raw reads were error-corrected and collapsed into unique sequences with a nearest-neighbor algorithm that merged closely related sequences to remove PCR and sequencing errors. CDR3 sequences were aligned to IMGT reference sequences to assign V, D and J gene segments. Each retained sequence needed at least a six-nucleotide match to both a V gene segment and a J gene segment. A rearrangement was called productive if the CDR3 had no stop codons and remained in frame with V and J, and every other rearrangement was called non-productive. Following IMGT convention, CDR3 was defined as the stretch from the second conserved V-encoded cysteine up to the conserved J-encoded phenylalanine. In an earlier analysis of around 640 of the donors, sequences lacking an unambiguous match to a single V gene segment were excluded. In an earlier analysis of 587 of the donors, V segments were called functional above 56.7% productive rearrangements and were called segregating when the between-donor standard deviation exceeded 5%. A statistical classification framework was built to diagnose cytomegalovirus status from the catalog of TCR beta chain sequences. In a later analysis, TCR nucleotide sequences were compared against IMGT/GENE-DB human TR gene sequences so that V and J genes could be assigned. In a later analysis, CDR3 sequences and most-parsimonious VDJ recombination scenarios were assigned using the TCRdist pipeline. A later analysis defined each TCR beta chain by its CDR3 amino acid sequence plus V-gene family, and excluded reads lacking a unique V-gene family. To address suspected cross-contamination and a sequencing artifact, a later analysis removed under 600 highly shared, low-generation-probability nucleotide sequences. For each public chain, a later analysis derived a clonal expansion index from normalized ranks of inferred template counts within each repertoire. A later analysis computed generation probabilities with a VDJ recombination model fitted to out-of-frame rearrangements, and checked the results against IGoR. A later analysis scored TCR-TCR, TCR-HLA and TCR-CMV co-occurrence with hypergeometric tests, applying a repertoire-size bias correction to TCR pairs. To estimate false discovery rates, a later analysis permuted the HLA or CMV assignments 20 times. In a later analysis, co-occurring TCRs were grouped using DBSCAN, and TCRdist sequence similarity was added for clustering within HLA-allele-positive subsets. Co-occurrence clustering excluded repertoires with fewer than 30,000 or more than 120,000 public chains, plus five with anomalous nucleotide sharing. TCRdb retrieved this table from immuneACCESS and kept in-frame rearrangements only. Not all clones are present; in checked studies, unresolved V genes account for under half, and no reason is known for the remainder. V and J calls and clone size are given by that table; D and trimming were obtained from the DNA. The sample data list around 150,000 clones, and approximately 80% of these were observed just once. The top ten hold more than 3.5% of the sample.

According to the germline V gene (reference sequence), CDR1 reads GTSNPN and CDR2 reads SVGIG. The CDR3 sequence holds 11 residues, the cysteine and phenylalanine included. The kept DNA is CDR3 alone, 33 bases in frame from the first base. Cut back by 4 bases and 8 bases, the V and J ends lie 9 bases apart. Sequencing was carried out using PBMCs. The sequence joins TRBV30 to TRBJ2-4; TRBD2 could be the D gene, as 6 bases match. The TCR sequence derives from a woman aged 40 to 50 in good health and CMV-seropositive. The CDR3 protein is CAWNSGDIQYF. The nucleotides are TGTGCCTGGAATTCGGGGGACATTCAGTACTTC.